This is a list of T cell receptor beta chains from one sample in a study of quantifying T cell responses using KT2 cells. One entry per CDR3 protein results from TCRdb running MiXCR on the UMI-ligation and nested PCR reads. In the table there are about 30,000 distinct CDR3 sequences, more than 7% of which are singletons. The sample taken for sequencing was PBMCs spiked with cells of the T cell clone KT2. The receptors shown here come from a human donor. The conserved cysteine and the conserved F or W are not part of the CDR3 here. Clone size is not always given. Where it is, it says once, few, many or a class for expanded clones.

v_gene: TRBV12-3/TRBV12-4
abundance: NA
CDR3aa: ASSQTEGQPQH

v_gene: TRBV11-2
abundance: many
CDR3aa: ASSLWQTALGYT

v_gene: TRBV2
abundance: many
CDR3aa: ASSDTFASGNTIY

v_gene: TRBV7-6
abundance: few
CDR3aa: ASSGTGMGQETQY

v_gene: TRBV27
abundance: many
CDR3aa: ASSLSPPGTEAF

v_gene: TRBV20-1
abundance: many
CDR3aa: SAREDGYT

v_gene: TRBV20-1
abundance: NA
CDR3aa: SARRGRVSTDTQY

v_gene: TRBV20-1
abundance: many
CDR3aa: SAKSLGDTGELF

v_gene: TRBV6-2/TRBV6-3
abundance: many
CDR3aa: ASSYLTGAKETQY

v_gene: TRBV3-1
abundance: many
CDR3aa: ASSQDGGPLYTGELF

v_gene: TRBV6-1
abundance: few
CDR3aa: ASSGGSSGRLNEQF

v_gene: TRBV5-1
abundance: NA
CDR3aa: ASSYLTPTDTQY

v_gene: TRBV4-2
abundance: many
CDR3aa: ASSLGKKSEQY

v_gene: TRBV10-2
abundance: many
CDR3aa: ASSDPDPGTRRNGYT

v_gene: TRBV7-2
abundance: many
CDR3aa: ASSPSYGAGRLIQPQH

v_gene: TRBV7-3
abundance: few
CDR3aa: ASSMVAGASYNEQF

v_gene: TRBV9
abundance: NA
CDR3aa: ASTLEWWADTQY

v_gene: TRBV20-1
abundance: NA
CDR3aa: SAKWGVNEQY

v_gene: TRBV29-1
abundance: NA
CDR3aa: SVGLAGVGDTQY

v_gene: TRBV29-1
abundance: many
CDR3aa: SVESNRGGTQY

v_gene: TRBV7-6
abundance: NA
CDR3aa: ASSPGSVGQY

v_gene: TRBV7-6
abundance: many
CDR3aa: ASSSLLETQY

v_gene: TRBV6-1
abundance: NA
CDR3aa: ASSEPGLPYEQY

v_gene: TRBV11-2
abundance: many
CDR3aa: ASRDAGNRGVGEQF

v_gene: TRBV7-9
abundance: many
CDR3aa: ASSFSPRTRDTEAF

v_gene: TRBV14
abundance: few
CDR3aa: ASSHLRGSYNEQF

v_gene: TRBV28
abundance: many
CDR3aa: ASTSLGGLAKNIQY

v_gene: TRBV27
abundance: many
CDR3aa: ASSLLAGGQETQY

v_gene: TRBV20-1
abundance: few
CDR3aa: SASGHGVRTYEQY

v_gene: TRBV3-1
abundance: many
CDR3aa: ASSQERDRGRGETQY